Here is one T cell receptor beta chain with its context. The antigen is unknown. Donors in the study were healthy people who gave bone marrow. PCR involved 60 Vbeta and 13 Jbeta primers. Measured with immunoSEQ multiplex PCR; TCRdb has only the in-frame clones, and not every one. This sample has 130,000 or so clones; more than 80% occur once, and the top ten carry under 8.5%. This sample stems from a study of cytomegalovirus exposure and HLA in healthy donors. Notes on the study in general: Testing in vitro showed a few CMV-associated chains specific for CMV antigens. The HLA-A and HLA-B alleles of most subjects were reportedly predicted accurately from TCR beta sequences.

This clonotype originated in a woman aged 30 to 39 in good health and CMV-seropositive. Sample: PBMCs.

CDR3 in amino acids: CASSLGWSLNEQFF. The CDR3 DNA follows: TGTGCCAGCAGCCTCGGATGGAGTCTCAATGAGCAGTTCTTC. The chain joins TRBV4-2 to TRBJ2-1; no reliable D call. The V gene lost 4 bases and the J gene lost 6 bases, with 13 bases spanning the gap. CDR3 length: 14 residues. Germline V gene data show CDR1 as LGHNA and CDR2 as YNFKEQ.